This TCR beta chain appears in the sequencing data of a study of blood T cell repertoires in COVID-19 (dated by TCRdb to the early 2020s). Turning to the overall study: Collaborator samples came from the United States, Italy and Spain and covered acute and convalescent phases of COVID-19. The prospective study material was composed of cDNA or gDNA derived from T cells, B-cell-depleted T cells, or PBMCs. Deeply sampled blood TCRbeta repertoires from subjects exposed to, actively infected with, or recovered from COVID-19 were included in the dataset. The repertoires were made available in a free public database intended to serve as a resource for research on the immune response to SARS-CoV-2. Samples were obtained from the ongoing ImmuneRACE study (first 160 participants) and from about 1,300 subjects provided by 6 global collaborators. Nearly every sample came with metadata listing a de-identified subject ID, COVID-19 status, age in years and sex. Where available, HLA class I and class II types were taken from metadata supplied by the sample provider and were not determined by assay-based typing.

The paper as a whole reports these results and caveats: How much clinical and demographic metadata was included differed by source and by participant, and the metadata was provided uncurated.

The collaborating institutions used their own protocols to collect whole blood in K2EDTA tubes. For TCRbeta analysis, collaborators shipped samples in one of three forms: frozen whole blood, isolated PBMCs, or DNA extracted from either of those sample types. TCRbeta CDR3 regions were amplified from genomic DNA using the immunoSEQ Assay, a bias-controlled multiplex PCR. The authors processed their data as follows. The number of nucleated cells in each sample was estimated from the amplification of reference gene primers within the assay. To quantify the absolute abundance of each unique TCRbeta CDR3 rearrangement, sequence reads were collapsed and filtered. For each sample, productive Simpson clonality was calculated by taking the square root of Simpson's diversity index across productive rearrangements. Not all clones reach the TCRdb copy of this immuneACCESS table, which keeps in-frame sequences only. Checked studies attribute under half of the gap to unresolved V genes and leave the rest unexplained. The V and J calls and clone size were taken over from that table, and D and trimming were inferred from the DNA. The sample yields about 89,000 clones; almost 85% were counted once. The top ten clones comprise about 10% of the sample.

V and J lose 1 base and 6 bases, and a span of 19 bases separates them. Measured from the cysteine to the phenylalanine, the CDR3 is 16 residues long. Just the 48-base CDR3 DNA is kept, in frame starting at base 1. The CDR1 and CDR2 encoded by the germline V gene are SGDLS and YYNGEE. As regards this clone: It lacks a known antigen. No much larger clone exists at a distance of one base, and base qualities are not known.

This TCR was sampled from an older man with acute or convalescent COVID-19. Sequenced: peripheral blood. The V and J segments used are TRBV9 and TRBJ1-2; the D region possibly corresponds to TRBD1 (5 bases align). The CDR3 reads as follows: CASSVSPLELTDGYTF. At the DNA level, the sequence is TGTGCCAGCAGCGTAAGCCCACTCGAATTGACAGATGGCTACACCTTC. Reference TRBV9 and TRBJ1-2 proteins supply the regions before and after the CDR3; the full variable domain is: DSGVTQTPKHLITATGQRVTLRCSPRSGDLSVYWYQQSLDQGLQFLIQYYNGEERAKGNILERFSAQQFPDLHSELNLSSLELGDSALYFCASSVSPLELTDGYTFGSGTRLTVV.